This TCR beta chain was identified during a study of cytomegalovirus exposure and HLA in healthy donors (TCRdb year 2017). About the investigation overall: An earlier analysis of roughly 500 of the donors reported 250 to 350 Gb of sequence data and roughly 100 million unique TCR beta sequences from roughly 180 million T cells. A later genetic analysis took genome-wide SNP genotypes for about 65% of the 666 donors and used that subset as a discovery cohort. Because of strong linkage in the cohort, roughly five DR-DQ haplotypes were treated as single units for association and clustering. HLA typing included class I and class II loci at four-digit resolution. To study patterns of TCR occurrence, a later analysis re-analyzed previously published TCR beta repertoires from more than 550 donors and added high-resolution HLA genotyping. To predict cytomegalovirus infection status, the study combined high-throughput TCR immunosequencing, statistical association of individual TCRs with disease status, and machine learning. On average, 235,054 unique TCR beta nucleotide sequences were sequenced per donor among a few hundred genotyped donors of the cohort, with roughly 20% of those sequences being non-productive. An earlier analysis of around 580 of the donors used high-throughput TCR beta sequencing to judge whether each TCR beta V gene segment behaved as functional or pseudogenic. Of the 300 to 400 genotyped donors, around 81% fell in the genetic ancestry cluster associated with self-reported Caucasian donors. Approximately 300 gigabases of sequencing data and around 88 million unique TCR sequences made up an early release that covered over 550 HLA-typed donors. The study aimed to test whether signatures of past pathogen exposure could be identified by cataloging public T cell receptors. Donor age, sex, ethnicity and CMV serostatus were collected together with the repertoire data. All discovery cohort repertoires had been generated on a single sequencing platform. Besides the first cohort of under 700 subjects, a separate validation cohort made up of 120 different subjects was used. Using immunosequencing, the study profiled T cell repertoires from 666 subjects and related those repertoires to cytomegalovirus serostatus. In the later analysis, no new phenotypic data were used to find candidate immune exposures; instead, reliance was placed on TCR beta sequences and their occurrence across donors. Typing coverage differed by locus: A, B, C, DRB1 and DQB1 were typed in roughly 620-630 donors, DQA1 in about 510, DPA1 in nearly 610, and DPB1 in approximately 450. On the study overall, not on this receptor specifically: The classifier was reported to diagnose cytomegalovirus status with high specificity and sensitivity in both the original cohort and the validation cohort. In a later genetic analysis, a missense DCLRE1C variant was associated with V-gene and J-gene trimming of TCR beta chains, and the association was replicated in an independent cohort. In a later analysis, the rate of TCR association differed among HLA loci, with DRB1 alleles having the most associated TCRs and HLA-C alleles having the fewest. A total of roughly 160 TCR beta chains were listed by the study as associated with cytomegalovirus. Compared with equally common non-associated chains, HLA-associated TCR beta chains in a later analysis were more clonally expanded and had lower generation probabilities. CMV serostatus was the only immune exposure information available for the cohort. A cluster of highly shared sequence variants was judged likely to be a technical artifact of the sequencing pipeline. A further reported finding was that TCR beta sequences accurately predicted the HLA-A and HLA-B alleles for most subjects in the first cohort. In vitro tests confirmed that a few of the cytomegalovirus-associated TCR beta chains recognize cytomegalovirus antigens. A later genetic analysis reported fewer N-insertions in productive TCRs among donors in an Asian-associated ancestry cluster than the approximately 670-donor mean. Because counts were too low, roughly 16 rarely observed V segments, including chromosome 9 orphons, were excluded from the earlier analysis of several hundred of the donors. In a later analysis, several top co-occurrence clusters were reported to appear linked to parvovirus B19, influenza, CMV and Epstein-Barr virus. A later analysis found that most CMV-associated TCR beta chains appeared HLA-restricted, with HLA associations seemingly driven largely by CMV exposure. Correlated functional status among segregating V segments might reflect linkage disequilibrium, but an unknown experimental factor could not be ruled out. Most TCR sequences were observed very rarely across donors, whereas some public TCRs were present in many individuals. The cohort was sequenced for TCR beta chains only, and without alpha or paired-chain data the features that could be detected were limited. In a later analysis, 16,951 TCR beta sequences were associated with specific HLA alleles at a false discovery rate of 0.05. Presence/absence analyses assumed roughly uniform sequencing depth across donors, an assumption that may not hold. HLA typing was unavailable for some donors at each locus, so association tests used only the typed subset. Assigning TCR associations to individual alleles was difficult when HLA alleles, especially DR and DQ, strongly co-occurred. Because the 87-base-pair reads could not distinguish some IMGT-functional V segments, including TRBV6-2 and TRBV6-3, those segments were excluded. The authors suggested that the approach could potentially be generalized to other disease states and immunological phenotypes. An earlier analysis of approximately 500 of the donors showed that most TCR beta V segments appeared in productive rearrangements either about 90% or about 30% of the time, which broadly matched IMGT annotations.

The CDR3 covers 13 residues, taking in both the cysteine and the phenylalanine. The only DNA kept is the CDR3, 39 bases in frame from the first base. CDR1 and CDR2 were assigned from the germline V gene as SQVTM and ANQGSEA. Trimming takes 4 bases off V and 3 bases off J; junction bases not matched to a gene: 4. Receptor amplification or capture employed the immunoSEQ multiplex PCR assay. For the multiplex PCR, a mixture combining 60 forward primers for TCR Vbeta segments and 13 reverse primers for TCR Jbeta segments was used. A multiplex PCR assay on genomic DNA amplified the CDR3 region of rearranged TCR beta genes. The amplified TCR beta libraries were sequenced on the Illumina HiSeq System as 87-base-pair reads. In the authors' own workflow: Across the roughly 670 repertoires, a later analysis counted approximately 83 million unique TCR beta chains, around 11 million of which were shared by at least two donors. Raw reads were error-corrected and collapsed into unique sequences by a nearest-neighbor algorithm in which closely related sequences were merged to remove PCR and sequencing errors. Alignment of CDR3 sequences to IMGT reference sequences was used to assign V, D and J gene segments. For a sequence to be retained, at least a six-nucleotide match to both a V gene segment and a J gene segment was required. A rearrangement counted as productive if the CDR3 had no stop codons and remained in frame with V and J, and every other rearrangement counted as non-productive. Following IMGT convention, CDR3 was defined as the stretch from the second conserved V-encoded cysteine up to the conserved J-encoded phenylalanine. The earlier analysis of about 590 of the donors excluded sequences that lacked an unambiguous match to a single V gene segment. An earlier analysis of some 610 of the donors called V segments functional above 56.7% productive rearrangements and segregating when the between-donor standard deviation exceeded 5%. A statistical classification framework was built for diagnosing cytomegalovirus status from the catalog of TCR beta chain sequences. In a later analysis, V and J genes were assigned by comparing TCR nucleotide sequences against IMGT/GENE-DB human TR gene sequences. The TCRdist pipeline was used in a later analysis to assign CDR3 sequences and most-parsimonious VDJ recombination scenarios. In a later analysis, every TCR beta chain was defined by the combination of its CDR3 amino acid sequence and its V-gene family, and reads without a unique V-gene family were dropped. In a later analysis, around 650 highly shared, low-generation-probability nucleotide sequences were removed to address suspected cross-contamination and a sequencing artifact. For each public chain, a later analysis derived a clonal expansion index from normalized ranks of inferred template counts within each repertoire. A later analysis computed generation probabilities with a VDJ recombination model fitted to out-of-frame rearrangements, and checked the results against IGoR. In a later analysis, TCR-TCR, TCR-HLA and TCR-CMV co-occurrence was scored with hypergeometric tests, and a repertoire-size bias correction was applied to TCR pairs. In a later analysis, false discovery rates were estimated by permuting HLA or CMV assignments 20 times. In a later analysis, co-occurring TCRs were grouped using DBSCAN, with TCRdist sequence similarity added in when clustering inside HLA-allele-positive subsets. Co-occurrence clustering excluded repertoires with fewer than 30,000 or more than 120,000 public chains, plus five with anomalous nucleotide sharing. TCRdb stores this immuneACCESS table with in-frame sequences only. Part of the clones is absent; in the studies checked, under half of the shortfall reflects unresolved V genes, and no reason is known for the rest. From that table come the V and J calls and clone size; the DNA was used to work out D and trimming. The sample profile shows about 110,000 clones; approximately 80% of them were found once. Roughly 6% of the sample comes from the top ten.

In total, fewer than 750 healthy bone marrow donors made up the cohort. Cohort members were all nominally healthy when sampled, although unrecorded immune exposures were likely present. The donor was CMV seropositive and belonged to the group of some 290 seropositive cohort members. A peripheral blood sample was collected from each donor, and TCR beta sequencing was performed on peripheral blood mononuclear cells. Genomic DNA was extracted from the blood cell samples with the Qiagen DNeasy Blood Extraction Kit. On this clone: Which antigen it targets is not known. The record has no base qualities; no much larger clone is one base away.

This TCR was sampled from a man aged 25-40 years in good health and CMV-seropositive. The chain joins TRBV29-1 to TRBJ1-2; 8 nucleotides in the junction match TRBD1. Sequencing input: PBMCs. The DNA sequence is given as TGCAGCGTTGGTGACAGGGGTGACTATGGCTACACCTTC. This translates into CSVGDRGDYGYTF.